Listed here is a single TCR beta chain. Its antigen is as yet unknown. The data are from a study of vaccination effects on CD4 cells after COVID-19. V was pared by 7 bases and J by 0 bases, with 12 bases between. Germline V gene data show CDR1 as LNHDA and CDR2 as SQIVND (reference sequence). The CDR3 runs to 14 residues. The assay was immunoSEQ multiplex PCR, and TCRdb's table has in-frame clones only and misses some. The data show tens of thousands of clones, with roughly four fifths seen just once and approximately 1.7% held by the top ten. Findings of the study overall: At late timepoints after vaccination, vaccine- and infection-induced clones shrank markedly. Healthy vaccine recipients' vaccine-induced clones were almost all SARS-CoV-2 mono-reactive.

Antigen-specific CD4+ T cells were expanded (with viral peptide pools) by the ViraFEST assay ahead of sequencing. Upon completion of more than eight days in culture, CD4+ T cells were isolated. Vaccinated participants had no history of SARS-CoV-2 infection and tested negative for nucleocapsid antibodies. IL-2 at about 10 IU/ml and peptides at roughly 10 ug/ml were added to cultured PBMC, a few million per well. The sequence was collected from a human donor who received a COVID-19 vaccine. V gene TRBV19 combines with J gene TRBJ1-1; D remains unclear. This sample comprised CD4+ T cells from PBMCs cultured with HCoV-229E spike peptides, obtained before COVID-19 vaccination. CDR3 region: CASTRTGMNTEAFF. DNA for the CDR3: TGTGCCAGTACCAGGACGGGTATGAACACTGAAGCTTTCTTT.